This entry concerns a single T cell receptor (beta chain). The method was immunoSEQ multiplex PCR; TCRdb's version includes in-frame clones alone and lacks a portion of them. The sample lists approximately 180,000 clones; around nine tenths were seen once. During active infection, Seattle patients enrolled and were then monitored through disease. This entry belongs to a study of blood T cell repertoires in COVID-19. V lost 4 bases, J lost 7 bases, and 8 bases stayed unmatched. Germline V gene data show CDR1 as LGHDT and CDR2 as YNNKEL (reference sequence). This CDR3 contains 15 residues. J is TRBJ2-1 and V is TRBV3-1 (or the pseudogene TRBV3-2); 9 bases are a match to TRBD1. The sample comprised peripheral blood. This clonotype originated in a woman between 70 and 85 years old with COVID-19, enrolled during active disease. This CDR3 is CASSPLGDRVNEQFF. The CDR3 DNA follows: TGTGCCAGCAGCCCTCTCGGGGACAGGGTTAATGAGCAGTTCTTC.